One sample yielded the 30 T cell receptor beta chains listed below, sequenced in a study of breast tumors, draining lymph nodes, adjacent tissues. The lymph nodes were axillary draining lymph nodes from breast cancer patients. TCRdb re-called the multiplex PCR reads through MiXCR, storing one row per CDR3 protein. The table records nearly 110,000 distinct CDR3 sequences, more than 30% of them present only once. Sequencing input: axillary lymph node tissue. These receptors were collected from a female donor with breast cancer. Some clones in this sample may be carry-over from other donors' samples.

The chain has TRBV20-1 and TRBJ2-2; D remains ambiguous. The V end was cut by 5 bases, the J end by 8 bases, with 6 bases between. Germline assignment: CDR1 DFQATT and CDR2 SNEGSKA (reference sequence). The CDR3 runs to 10 residues. The DNA for the CDR3 is TGCAGTGCTGCCTCAGGGGAGCTGTTTTTT. Translating it yields CSAASGELFF.

The chain has TRBV5-1 and TRBJ1-6; TRBD1 agrees at 9 bases. V lost 3 bases to trimming and J lost 13 bases; unmatched junction nucleotides: 8. This CDR3 has 14 residues. Germline V gene lookup returns CDR1 SGHRS and CDR2 YFSETQ. CDR3 sequence (DNA): TGCGCCAGCAGCTGGGGGACAGGGCGGGCCCCCCTCCACTTT. Protein: CASSWGTGRAPLHF. Combining the CDR3 with reference TRBV5-1 and TRBJ1-6 gives the whole variable domain KAGVTQTPRYLIKTRGQQVTLSCSPISGHRSVSWYQQTPGQGLQFLFEYFSETQRNKGNFPGRFSGRQFSNSRSEMNVSTLELGDSALYLCASSWGTGRAPLHFGNGTRLTVT.

This clonotype was seen a few times. This rearrangement joins TRBV4-1 to TRBJ2-4; TRBD1 aligns across 9 bases. CDR3 length: 18 residues. Germline-derived CDR1 and CDR2 are MGHRA and YSYEKL. V dropped 3 bases and J dropped 6; count of bases not matched to a gene: 15. CDR3 bases: TGCGCCAGCAGCCATATAAACCGGGACAGGGCGTTTACAAACATTCAGTACTTC. This codes for CASSHINRDRAFTNIQYF.

This clonotype appeared many times. Here the CDR3 DNA reads TGTGCCAGCACCCACAGTGACGGTCTATACGAGCAGTACTTC. Encoded protein: CASTHSDGLYEQYF. V and J are TRBV6-1 and TRBJ2-7; D remains ambiguous. The germline V gene encodes CDR1 MNHNS and CDR2 SASEGT. V shed 7 bases and J shed 4 bases, with 17 bases lying between them. The CDR3 runs 14 residues.

Concerning this clonotype: Its ends do not fully match the called genes, so a read error is possible. This chain joins TRBV6-2 or TRBV6-3 and TRBJ2-1; no clear D gene. CDR1 and CDR2 from the germline V gene are MNHEY and SVGEGT. The CDR3 loop spans 15 amino acids. The CDR3 here is CANSYNQPAYNEQFF. The CDR3 DNA sequence: TGTGCCAACAGTTACAACCAGCCAGCCTACAATGAGCAGTTCTTC.

As for this clonotype: A much more abundant neighbour one base away suggests this may be a read error. The chain is built from TRBV5-1 and TRBJ2-7; 13 positions match TRBD2. The CDR3 length is 16 residues. Germline loops: CDR1 SGHRS, CDR2 YFSETQ. This chain's CDR3 is CASSTGTSGIKYEQCF. As DNA, the CDR3 is TGCGCCAGCAGCACCGGGACTAGCGGGATAAAGTACGAGCAGTGCTTC.

This chain joins TRBV24-1 and TRBJ2-7; TRBD1 matches at 10 bases. Germline V gene sequence: CDR1 KGHDR, CDR2 SFDVKD. The trim removed 7 bases at V and 3 bases at J, leaving 8 bases unmatched. The CDR3 has 15 residues. CDR3 residues: CATSFGTGERYEQYF. The CDR3 DNA reads TGTGCCACCAGCTTCGGGACAGGGGAGCGCTACGAGCAGTACTTC.

This clonotype came up many times. This chain joins TRBV20-1 and TRBJ1-1, with D perhaps TRBD1 (5 bases). CDR1 and CDR2 from the germline V gene are DFQATT and SNEGSKA (reference sequence). CDR3 size: 14 residues. V was trimmed by 1 base and J by 5 bases, leaving 14 bases between them. The chain's CDR3 is CSARVFRVRTEAFF. Here the CDR3 DNA reads TGCAGTGCTAGAGTTTTCAGGGTTAGGACTGAAGCTTTCTTT.

This clonotype appeared many times. The CDR3 DNA is TGTGCCAGTAGTAACGACAGGCTGGGCAACAATCAGCCCCAGCATTTT. It specifies CASSNDRLGNNQPQHF. The chain carries TRBV19 and TRBJ1-5; D might be TRBD1 (6 bases). Germline V gives CDR1 LNHDA, CDR2 SQIVND (reference sequence). This CDR3 spans 16 amino acids. The V gene lost 4 bases and the J gene lost 3 bases, with 16 bases spanning the gap. The entire variable domain, with the rest obtained from reference TRBV19 and TRBJ1-5, is as follows: DGGITQSPKYLFRKEGQNVTLSCEQNLNHDAMYWYRQDPGQGLRLIYYSQIVNDFQKGDIAEGYSVSREKKESFPLTVTSAQKNPTAFYLCASSNDRLGNNQPQHFGDGTRLSIL.

This clonotype was recorded many times. This chain connects TRBV6-5 to TRBJ2-1, with 8 nucleotides matching TRBD1. In germline, CDR1 is MNHEY, CDR2 SVGAGI. The CDR3 sequence is 16 residues long. The V gene end was trimmed by 5 bases and the J gene end by 5 bases; junction bases not matched to a gene: 11. The CDR3 here is CASSHPPGGAHNEQFF. In nucleotides, the CDR3 is TGTGCCAGCAGTCACCCCCCAGGGGGCGCCCACAATGAGCAGTTCTTC.

This clonotype showed up many times. V and J are TRBV4-2 and TRBJ1-3, with 7 bases aligning to TRBD1. There are 17 residues in the CDR3. Trimming at V came to 0 bases and at J to 0 bases, leaving 5 bases not matched to a gene. Germline-derived CDR1 and CDR2 are LGHNA and YNFKEQ. The CDR3 spells CASSQDLTGDSGNTIYF. The CDR3 DNA reads TGTGCCAGCAGCCAAGATCTCACAGGGGACTCTGGAAACACCATATATTTT.

This clonotype was counted ten times or more. V and J are TRBV6-4 and TRBJ2-1, with D possibly matching TRBD2 (5 bases). This CDR3 region has 17 residues. The V gene lost 9 bases and the J gene lost 0 bases, with 21 bases spanning the gap. In germline, CDR1 is MRHNA, CDR2 SNTAGT. The CDR3 nucleotides read TGTGCCAGGCAGCGGCGGGTTACAAGATGCTCCTACAATGAGCAGTTCTTC. It specifies CARQRRVTRCSYNEQFF.

This clonotype has ten or more counts. The chain has TRBV7-3 and TRBJ2-3; D is possibly TRBD1 or TRBD2 (5 bases each). CDR3 size: 14 residues. Germline V gene data show CDR1 as SGHTA and CDR2 as FQGTGA. V was cut by 5 bases and J by 4 bases, with 13 bases left in between. The CDR3 protein is CASSPFRGSDTQYF. CDR3 sequence (DNA): TGTGCCAGCAGCCCATTTCGGGGCTCAGATACGCAGTATTTT.

In its sample, this clonotype was seen many times. This chain links TRBV20-1 with TRBJ2-5; TRBD1 agrees at 8 bases. Per germline, CDR1 DFQATT and CDR2 SNEGSKA (reference sequence). The V and J ends lost 6 bases and 1 base, in that order; junction bases with no gene match: 10. This CDR3 spans 15 amino acids. The CDR3 nucleotides read TGCAGTGCCCTCGGCCGGCAGGGGGCCCAAGAGACCCAGTACTTC. It encodes CSALGRQGAQETQYF.

This clonotype has a count of ten or more. For the CDR3, the DNA is TGCGCCAGCAGTCGGAGTGAAGATACGCAGTATTTT. Translated, it gives CASSRSEDTQYF. The chain combines TRBV10-1 with TRBJ2-3; D is uncertain. Germline CDR1 WNHNN, CDR2 SYGVQD (reference sequence). The CDR3 contains 12 residues. Trimming removed 5 bases from V and 5 bases from J, with 8 bases in between.

The chain has TRBV11-2 and TRBJ2-2, with a weak D call TRBD1 (5 bases). Trimming shortened V by 2 bases and J by 4 bases, and 11 bases separated the two germline ends. CDR1 and CDR2 (germline): SGHAT, FQNNGV. The length of the CDR3 is 15 residues. Written as DNA, the CDR3 is TGTGCCAGCAGCTTATCGACAGTAACCACCGGGGAGCTGTTTTTT. It encodes CASSLSTVTTGELFF.

This clonotype was observed at least ten times. The chain recombines TRBV7-8 with TRBJ2-3; D gene unclear. The CDR3 consists of 15 residues. Germline CDR1 SGHVS, CDR2 FQNEAQ. Trimming stripped 5 bases from V and 0 bases from J, with 12 bases between. CDR3 in amino acids: CASSPAKPSTDTQYF. CDR3 nucleotide sequence: TGTGCCAGCAGCCCCGCGAAACCTAGCACAGATACGCAGTATTTT. Together with reference TRBV7-8 and TRBJ2-3, the CDR3 gives the full variable domain: GAGVSQSPRYKVAKRGQDVALRCDPISGHVSLFWYQQALGQGPEFLTYFQNEAQLDKSGLPSDRFFAERPEGSVSTLKIQRTQQEDSAVYLCASSPAKPSTDTQYFGPGTRLTVL.

This chain joins TRBV29-1 and TRBJ1-2; D may be TRBD1 (5 bases). V was shortened by 6 bases and J by 2 bases, with 16 bases between the two germline ends. CDR3 length: 14 amino acids. Germline V CDR1 and CDR2: SQVTM, ANQGSEA. CDR3: CSVDPSPGNYGYTF. The CDR3 bases are TGCAGCGTAGATCCCTCCCCAGGGAACTATGGCTACACCTTC.

At least ten counts were recorded for this clonotype. A much bigger clone sits one base away, suggesting this may be a read error. The J gene is TRBJ1-2, the V gene TRBV20-1; 8 nucleotides match TRBD1. V was clipped by 5 bases and J by 10 bases; unmatched bases: 12. The CDR3 is 13 residues long. Germline-derived CDR1 and CDR2 are DFQATT and SNEGSKA (reference sequence). The CDR3 region has the DNA TGCAGTGCTCTGCCGGGACAGGCTTGGGCCTACACCTTC. It encodes CSALPGQAWAYTF.

The sample holds one count of this clonotype. The gene calls are TRBV10-2 and TRBJ1-2, with 9 bases identical to TRBD1. V lost 6 bases to trimming and J lost 2 bases; unmatched junction nucleotides: 7. CDR3 size: 15 residues. Germline CDR1 is WSHSY and CDR2 is SAAADI. CDR3 DNA sequence: TGCGCCAGCAGGGAACGGACAGGGGAGAACTATGGCTACACCTTC. Translated: CASRERTGENYGYTF.

This clonotype has ten or more counts. This rearrangement joins TRBV5-5 to TRBJ2-7; D is unresolved. The V gene's germline CDR1 is SGHKS and CDR2 YYEKEE (reference sequence). The CDR3 contains 13 residues. Trimming stripped 5 bases from V and 2 bases from J, with 11 bases between. The CDR3 DNA is TGTGCCAGCAGACTTCCGGGCCCCTACGAGCAGTACTTC. It translates to CASRLPGPYEQYF.

Only one count was recorded for this clonotype. This may arise from a read error, as a much more abundant clone is one base away. The conserved final phenylalanine or tryptophan is absent from the CDR3, which likely points to a read error. The chain carries TRBV6-6 and TRBJ2-5, with TRBD1 as a possible D gene (6 bases). V was shortened by 2 bases and J by 5 bases, with 15 bases between the two germline ends. The CDR3 is 15 amino acids. Germline V gene lookup returns CDR1 MNHNY and CDR2 SVGAGI (reference sequence). The CDR3, as DNA: TGTGCCAGCAGTTACGCTCACAGGGAGAGGGAGACCCAGTACTCC. It codes for CASSYAHRERETQYS.

This clonotype was counted once. V usage is TRBV15 and J usage is TRBJ1-5, with a tentative D call TRBD1 (5 bases). The CDR3 is made up of 15 amino acids. The ends were cut back, 4 bases at V and 7 bases at J, with 17 bases in the middle. CDR1 is LNHNV and CDR2 is YYDKDF in the germline V gene (reference sequence). CDR3: CATSMAGDAGQPQHF. The CDR3 DNA reads TGTGCCACCAGCATGGCGGGGGACGCAGGACAGCCCCAGCATTTT.

There are many counts of this clonotype. This sequence joins TRBV7-9 and TRBJ2-3, with a weak D call TRBD1 (5 bases). This CDR3 comprises 14 residues. Germline CDR1 reads SEHNR; CDR2 reads FQNEAQ (reference sequence). V dropped 5 bases and J dropped 2 bases, with 11 bases sitting between them. The CDR3 loop is CASSPRQITDTQYF. The DNA for the CDR3 is TGTGCCAGCAGCCCCCGACAGATCACAGATACGCAGTATTTT.

This clonotype was picked up many times. The J gene is TRBJ2-5, the V gene TRBV6-5, with TRBD2 matching over 7 bases. The ends lost 2 bases at V and 4 bases at J; junction bases unmatched: 1. This CDR3 spans 13 amino acids. From germline, CDR1 is MNHEY and CDR2 SVGAGI. CDR3 residues: CASSYVAGETQYF. For the CDR3, the DNA is TGTGCCAGCAGTTACGTAGCGGGAGAGACCCAGTACTTC.

This clonotype was seen a handful of times. CDR3 bases: TGTGCCAGCAGTCCAGGACAGGGTCGGGGCTACACCTTC. Residues: CASSPGQGRGYTF. J is TRBJ1-2 and V is TRBV6-6; 8 bases are a match to TRBD1. The CDR3 has 13 residues. From germline, CDR1 is MNHNY and CDR2 SVGAGI (reference sequence). The junction had 7 bases not matched to a gene; V was cut back by 5 bases and J by 8 bases.

The chain combines TRBV6-5 with TRBJ1-1; TRBD1 matches 11 bases. Germline loops: CDR1 MNHEY, CDR2 SVGAGI. J gave up 0 bases and V 7 bases, and 10 bases lay outside the gene matches. The CDR3 sequence is 17 residues long. The chain's CDR3 is CASNQHGTGGLNTEAFF. The CDR3 nucleotides read TGTGCCAGCAACCAACACGGGACAGGGGGGCTGAACACTGAAGCTTTCTTT.

To note about this clonotype: Given a much more abundant clone one base away, this may be a read error. The rearrangement links TRBV14 to TRBJ2-1, with 7 bases that match TRBD1. Germline CDR1 is SGHDN and CDR2 is FVKESK. V lost 2 bases to trimming and J lost 15 bases; unmatched junction nucleotides: 16. The CDR3 is made up of 15 amino acids. CDR3 protein: CASSQSLLQGRKPFF. The CDR3 nucleotides read TGTGCCAGCAGCCAATCCCTCTTACAGGGGCGAAAGCCGTTCTTC.

This clonotype was counted ten times or more. This chain uses TRBV19 with TRBJ2-7; tentatively, D is TRBD1 (6 bases). V shed 5 bases and J shed 7 bases, with 18 bases lying between them. The CDR3 totals 14 residues. Germline-derived CDR1 and CDR2 are LNHDA and SQIVND (reference sequence). CDR3 coding DNA: TGTGCCAGTAGTTTACTCGACAGGATACTTGAGCAGTACTTC. This encodes CASSLLDRILEQYF.

The V and J genes are TRBV20-1 and TRBJ2-2; D gene unclear. The CDR3 has 14 residues. V lost 6 bases to trimming and J lost 5 bases, with 16 bases between them. In germline, CDR1 is DFQATT, CDR2 SNEGSKA (reference sequence). In DNA form, the CDR3 reads TGCAGTGCGCCTAGGCTGGAGAATACCGGGGAGCTGTTTTTT. Its protein product is CSAPRLENTGELFF.